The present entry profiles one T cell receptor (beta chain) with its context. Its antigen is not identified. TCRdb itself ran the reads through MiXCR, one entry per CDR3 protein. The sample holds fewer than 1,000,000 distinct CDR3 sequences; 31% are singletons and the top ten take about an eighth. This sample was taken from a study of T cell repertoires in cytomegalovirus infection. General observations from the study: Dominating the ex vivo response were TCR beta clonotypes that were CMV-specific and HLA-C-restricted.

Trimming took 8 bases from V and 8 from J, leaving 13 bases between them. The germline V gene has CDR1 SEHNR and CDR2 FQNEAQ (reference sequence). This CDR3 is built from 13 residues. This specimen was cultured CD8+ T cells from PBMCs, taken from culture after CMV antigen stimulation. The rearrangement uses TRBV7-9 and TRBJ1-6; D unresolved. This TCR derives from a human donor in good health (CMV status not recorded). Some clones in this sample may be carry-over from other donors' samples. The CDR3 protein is CASAYPSDSPLHF. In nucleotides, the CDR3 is TGTGCCAGCGCCTACCCGAGTGATTCACCCCTCCACTTT. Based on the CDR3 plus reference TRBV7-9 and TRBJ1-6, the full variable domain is DTGVSQNPRHKITKRGQNVTFRCDPISEHNRLYWYRQTLGQGPEFLTYFQNEAQLEKSRLLSDRFSAERPKGSFSTLEIQRTEQGDSAMYLCASAYPSDSPLHFGNGTRLTVT.